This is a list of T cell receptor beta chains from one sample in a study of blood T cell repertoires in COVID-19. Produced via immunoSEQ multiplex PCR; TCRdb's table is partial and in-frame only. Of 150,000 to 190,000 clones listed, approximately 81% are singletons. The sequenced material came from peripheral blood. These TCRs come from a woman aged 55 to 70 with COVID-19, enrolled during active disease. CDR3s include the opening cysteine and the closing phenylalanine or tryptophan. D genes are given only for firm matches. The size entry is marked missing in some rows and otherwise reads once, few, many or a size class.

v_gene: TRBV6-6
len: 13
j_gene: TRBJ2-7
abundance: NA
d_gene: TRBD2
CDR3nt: TGTGCCAGCAGGCGGGGGGAGGGATCCGAGCAGTACTTC
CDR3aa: CASRRGEGSEQYF

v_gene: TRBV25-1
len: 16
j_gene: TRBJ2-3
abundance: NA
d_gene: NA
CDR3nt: TGTGCCAGCAGCCCCCCACAGGAGACAGGCGGCGATACGCAGTATTTT
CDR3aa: CASSPPQETGGDTQYF

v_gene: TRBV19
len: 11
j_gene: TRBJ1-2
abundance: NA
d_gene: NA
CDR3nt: TGTGCCAGTAGTACGGGTGCCGTCTACACCTTC
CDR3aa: CASSTGAVYTF

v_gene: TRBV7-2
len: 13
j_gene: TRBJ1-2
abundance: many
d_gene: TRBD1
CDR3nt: TGTGCCAGCAGCCCATTGGACAGGCACGGCTACACCTTC
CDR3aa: CASSPLDRHGYTF

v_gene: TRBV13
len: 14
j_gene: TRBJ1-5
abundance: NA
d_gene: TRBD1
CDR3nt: TGTGCCAGCACTAGGGGACAGGGGATTCAGCCCCAGCATTTT
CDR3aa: CASTRGQGIQPQHF

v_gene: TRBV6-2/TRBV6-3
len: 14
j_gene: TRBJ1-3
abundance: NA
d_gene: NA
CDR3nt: TGTGCCAGCAGCAGGACTGCTTCTGGAAACACCATATATTTT
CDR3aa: CASSRTASGNTIYF

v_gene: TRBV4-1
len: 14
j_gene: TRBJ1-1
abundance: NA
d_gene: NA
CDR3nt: TGCGCCAGCAGCCGTATAGGGGTGAACACTGAAGCTTTCTTT
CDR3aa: CASSRIGVNTEAFF

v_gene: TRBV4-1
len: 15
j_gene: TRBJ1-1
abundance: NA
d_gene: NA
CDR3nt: TGCGCCAGCAGCCATAAACAGAATCTGAACACTGAAGCTTTCTTT
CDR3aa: CASSHKQNLNTEAFF

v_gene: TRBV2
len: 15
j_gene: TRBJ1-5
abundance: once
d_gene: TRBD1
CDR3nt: TGTGCCAGCAGTAAGCGACAGGGTAGCAATCAGCCCCAGCATTTT
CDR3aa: CASSKRQGSNQPQHF

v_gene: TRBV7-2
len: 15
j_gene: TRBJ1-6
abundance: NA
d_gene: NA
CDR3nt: TGTGCCAGCAGCCCGTTCCGCTCCTATAATTCACCCCTCCACTTT
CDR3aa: CASSPFRSYNSPLHF

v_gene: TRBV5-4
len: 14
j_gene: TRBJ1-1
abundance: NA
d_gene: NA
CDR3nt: TGTGCCAGCAGCTTGGCCGGGGGAATCACTGAAGCTTTCTTT
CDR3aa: CASSLAGGITEAFF

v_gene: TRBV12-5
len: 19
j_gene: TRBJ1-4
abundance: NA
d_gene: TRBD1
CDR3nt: TGTGCTAGTGGTTTGGTTACAGGGGGCGGATTTCGAACTAATGAAAAACTGTTTTTT
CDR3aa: CASGLVTGGGFRTNEKLFF

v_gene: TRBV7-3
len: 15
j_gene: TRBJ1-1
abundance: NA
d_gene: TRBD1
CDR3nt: TGTGCCAGCAGCTTAACTCCAGGGGGGAACACTGAAGCTTTCTTT
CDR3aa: CASSLTPGGNTEAFF

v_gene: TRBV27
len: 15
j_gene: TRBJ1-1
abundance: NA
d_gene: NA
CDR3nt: TGTGCCAGCAGTTATCAGGGGTCCTCCTTCACTGAAGCTTTCTTT
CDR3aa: CASSYQGSSFTEAFF

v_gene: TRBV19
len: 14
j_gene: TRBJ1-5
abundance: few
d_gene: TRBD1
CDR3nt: TGTGCCAGTAGTTTACGACAGGGGGGTCAGCCCCAGCATTTT
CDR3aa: CASSLRQGGQPQHF

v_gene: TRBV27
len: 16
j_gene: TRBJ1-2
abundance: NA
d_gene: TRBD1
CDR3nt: TGTGCCAGCAGTGGGATCCGGGACAGGGGAGGGAATGGCTACACCTTC
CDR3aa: CASSGIRDRGGNGYTF

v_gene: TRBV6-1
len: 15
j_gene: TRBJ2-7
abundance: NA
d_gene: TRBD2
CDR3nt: TGTGCCAGCAGTGAAATTACTAGCGGGAGTCGAGAGCAGTACTTC
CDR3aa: CASSEITSGSREQYF

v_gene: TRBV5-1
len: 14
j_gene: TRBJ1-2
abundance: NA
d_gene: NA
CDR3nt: TGCGCCAGCAGCTTGGGTAGTCAAAACTATGGCTACACCTTC
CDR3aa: CASSLGSQNYGYTF

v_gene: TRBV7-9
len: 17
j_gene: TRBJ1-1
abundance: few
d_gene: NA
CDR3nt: TGTGCCAGCAGCTTAAGCGGGGGTGTCGGGGTGAACACTGAAGCTTTCTTT
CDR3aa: CASSLSGGVGVNTEAFF

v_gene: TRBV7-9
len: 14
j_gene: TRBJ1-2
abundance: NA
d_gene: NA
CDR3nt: TGTGCCAGCAGCTTGAGTGGGCAGAACTATGGCTACACCTTC
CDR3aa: CASSLSGQNYGYTF

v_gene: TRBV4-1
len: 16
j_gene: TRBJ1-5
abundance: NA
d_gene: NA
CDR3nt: TGCGCCAGCACACAGATGATAGGGGAGGGCAATCAGCCCCAGCATTTT
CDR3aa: CASTQMIGEGNQPQHF

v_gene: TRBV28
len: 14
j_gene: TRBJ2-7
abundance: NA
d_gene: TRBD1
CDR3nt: TGTGCCAGCAGCCCCCCCGGGACAGGGGACGAGCAGTACTTC
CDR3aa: CASSPPGTGDEQYF

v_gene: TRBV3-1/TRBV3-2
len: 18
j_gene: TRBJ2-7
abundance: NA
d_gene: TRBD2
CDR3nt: TGTGCCAGCAGCCTTGGGACTAGCGGGAGGGCCAGGAGCAACGAGCAGTACTTC
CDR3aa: CASSLGTSGRARSNEQYF